These 8 T cell receptor beta chains originate from one sample sequenced in a study of blood T cell repertoires in COVID-19 (dated by TCRdb to about 2020). Libraries came from the immunoSEQ multiplex PCR assay. TCRdb re-hosts the immuneACCESS table, in-frame sequences only. Its copies lack some clones; in the studies checked, an unresolved V gene accounts for under half of them, and the cause for the rest is not known. The sample has roughly 240,000 clones on record, about 87% of them singletons. About 2.5% of the sample is taken by the ten largest. The sequencing input was PBMCs or T cells enriched from blood (not recorded which). All receptors derive from a woman aged 40 to 50 with acute COVID-19.

The chain uses TRBV2 and TRBJ2-1; 11 nucleotides align to TRBD2. The CDR3 has 20 residues. The V segment lost 1 base and the J segment 1 base; nucleotides outside the gene matches: 12. Looked up from germline, CDR1 is SNHLY and CDR2 is FYNNEI. The DNA for the CDR3 is TGTGCCAGCAGTGAAGATAGGGAGCTTAGCGGGAGGGTGTCCTACAATGAGCAGTTCTTC. Amino acids: CASSEDRELSGRVSYNEQFF. Full variable domain (remainder filled in from reference TRBV2 and TRBJ2-1): EPEVTQTPSHQVTQMGQEVILRCVPISNHLYFYWYRQILGQKVEFLVSFYNNEISEKSEIFDDQFSVERPDGSNFTLKIRSTKLEDSAMYFCASSEDRELSGRVSYNEQFFGPGTRLTVL.

The genes are TRBV5-8 and TRBJ2-2; 12 positions agree with TRBD2. Germline values: CDR1 SGHTS, CDR2 YDEGEE. J lost 5 bases, V lost 4 bases, and 6 bases had no gene match. The CDR3 sequence is 16 residues long. Written as DNA, the CDR3 is TGTGCCAGCAGCCTTCTAGCGGGAGGGAGGACCGGGGAGCTGTTTTTT. Translating gives CASSLLAGGRTGELFF.

V and J are TRBV29-1 and TRBJ1-3, with D tentatively TRBD1 (6 bases). This CDR3 region has 14 residues. Germline V lookup: CDR1 SQVTM, CDR2 ANQGSEA. V was trimmed by 6 bases and J by 0 bases, leaving 12 bases between them. CDR3 sequence reads: CSVDGQLSGNTIYF. CDR3 coding DNA: TGCAGCGTCGACGGACAGCTCTCTGGAAACACCATATATTTT.

V usage is TRBV29-1 and J usage is TRBJ1-5; TRBD1 agrees at 11 bases. In germline, CDR1 is SQVTM, CDR2 ANQGSEA. The ends lost 6 bases at V and 5 bases at J; junction bases unmatched: 3. This CDR3 spans 13 amino acids. Here the CDR3 reads CSVGTGGHQPQHF. DNA of the CDR3: TGCAGCGTGGGGACAGGGGGACATCAGCCCCAGCATTTT.

This rearrangement joins TRBV4-1 to TRBJ2-1; TRBD2 agrees at 9 bases. CDR1 and CDR2 from the germline V gene are MGHRA and YSYEKL. This CDR3 is 19 amino acids long. Trimming at V came to 2 bases and at J to 0 bases, leaving 11 bases not matched to a gene. In DNA form, the CDR3 reads TGCGCCAGCAGCCAAATTGGGCGGGGGGGCGCTAGCTCCTACAATGAGCAGTTCTTC. Translating it yields CASSQIGRGGASSYNEQFF.

The V and J genes are TRBV29-1 and TRBJ1-3; the D is unclear. CDR1 is SQVTM, CDR2 ANQGSEA, per germline. V shed 5 bases and J shed 0 bases, with 11 bases lying between them. The CDR3 extends over 14 amino acids. The CDR3 sequence is CSVLQAYSGNTIYF. As DNA, the CDR3 is TGCAGCGTTTTGCAGGCTTACTCTGGAAACACCATATATTTT.

This chain uses TRBV11-2 with TRBJ2-3; no clear D. The CDR3 extends over 16 amino acids. The V gene lost 5 bases and the J gene lost 1 base, with 16 bases spanning the gap. The germline V gene has CDR1 SGHAT and CDR2 FQNNGV. The CDR3 DNA follows: TGTGCCAGCAGCCGTACCGGTTACCCCGGCACAGATACGCAGTATTTT. It is translated as CASSRTGYPGTDTQYF.

V and J are TRBV5-6 and TRBJ1-2; 11 bases line up with TRBD1. The V gene's germline CDR1 is SGHDT and CDR2 YYEEEE. This CDR3 comprises 14 residues. The V and J ends lost 4 bases and 11 bases, in that order; junction bases with no gene match: 10. This CDR3 reads CASSVSGTGGRYTF. CDR3 DNA: TGTGCCAGCAGCGTATCCGGGACAGGGGGTAGATACACCTTC.